The sequence of this T cell receptor beta chain was determined in a study of Ad26.COV2.S vaccination and SARS-CoV-2 variants. About the research overall: This donor came from the COV1001 trial of Ad26.COV2.S. The authors gave Ad26.COV2.S intramuscularly, either once or twice 56 days apart.

This CDR3 comprises 11 residues. The ends were cut back, 5 bases at V and 6 bases at J, with 8 bases in the middle. Germline V gene sequence: CDR1 MNHEY, CDR2 SVGEGT. Treatment: about 20 received Ad26.COV2.S at low or high dose, single or two shots; roughly 5 received placebo; per-sample allocation not given. All samples were drawn on day 63, counting from the first vaccine or placebo injection. In regard to this clone: Its antigen is unidentified.

Clones were read by immunoSEQ multiplex PCR, and TCRdb kept only the in-frame ones, dropping some. The sample has about 440,000 clones; less than 95% are singletons. Overall study results and limits: Vaccine and placebo groups showed comparable non-spike TCR breadth. Researchers cautioned that TCR breadth and depth analyses may have underestimated total T cell responses.

The specimen was peripheral blood, collected in a trial of Ad26.COV2.S vaccine versus placebo. J is TRBJ2-7 and V is TRBV6-2 or TRBV6-3, with D uncertain. The receptor comes from a person between 18 and 60 years old who received the Ad26.COV2.S COVID-19 vaccine or a placebo. The CDR3 DNA reads TGTGCCAGCAGTACCGGCCGCGAGCAGTACTTC. It codes for CASSTGREQYF.